This T cell receptor (beta chain) came from a study of Ad26.COV2.S vaccination and SARS-CoV-2 variants listed by TCRdb under 2021. In the study overall: Vaccine-arm donors came from COV1001, a multicentre, randomized, double-blind, placebo-controlled phase I-IIa trial of Ad26.COV2.S in healthy adults. Investigators did not know the trial group allocation while performing experiments and assessing outcomes. Sequencing of the TCRbeta repertoire served to evaluate the specificity and breadth of SARS-CoV-2-reactive T cell receptors following Ad26.COV2.S vaccination. Participants in the trial were split at random into five groups of five each, receiving low-dose or high-dose Ad26.COV2.S once or twice, or else placebo on both occasions. The TCR-sequenced set comprised approximately 32 samples: some 19 Ad26.COV2.S vaccine recipients, 5 placebo recipients and 8 SARS-CoV-2 convalescent individuals. Ad26.COV2.S was given intramuscularly at 5x10^10 or 1x10^11 viral particles, as a single shot or as two shots 56 days apart.

The immunoSEQ Assay was the method used to sequence TCRbeta CDR3 regions. After extraction, genomic DNA underwent amplification by bias-controlled multiplex PCR, followed by high-throughput sequencing. Concerning the study's data processing: To quantify the absolute abundance of every unique TCRbeta CDR3 region, sequences were collapsed and filtered. T cell fraction was estimated by normalizing TCRbeta template counts to usable DNA, which was measured by amplifying reference genes present in all nucleated cells. Repertoire TCRs were annotated as SARS-CoV-2-specific when V gene, CDR3 amino acid sequence and J gene were exactly matched to a known reactive TCR set. The reference SARS-CoV-2 TCR set was derived from MIRA and filtered for enrichment in COVID-19-positive ImmuneCODE repertoires, a step that removed public or cross-reactive TCRs. Using the MIRA antigens, annotated TCRs were further analysed by specific ORF or by position within an ORF. Breadth was defined as the number of annotated unique rearrangements divided by the total number of unique productive rearrangements, and depth was defined as the summed frequency of the annotated unique rearrangements. Two-sided Wilcoxon rank-sum tests were used to compare TCR breadth between groups. This immuneACCESS table, as held by TCRdb, lists in-frame sequences with V and J called but not all clones. Of the missing ones, under half trace to an unresolved V gene in checked studies; the others have no known cause. D and trimming come from the DNA, and the V and J calls and clone size come from that table. In this sample the table shows around 450,000 clones, nearly 90% of which occur a single time. The top ten hold 2.5% to 3% of the sample.

Sample treatment or condition, as interpreted from the label and publication: roughly 19 received Ad26.COV2.S at low or high dose, single or two shots; about 5 received placebo; per-sample allocation not given. Repertoires of vaccine and placebo recipients were sequenced from samples taken on day 63 after the first injection. Between 29 July and 7 August 2020, Cohort 1b enrolled 25 adults aged 18-55 years at one site in Boston, USA. Ad26.COV2.S consisted of a replication-incompetent adenovirus type 26 vector by which a prefusion-stabilized SARS-CoV-2 spike protein from the original Wuhan strain was expressed. Points the paper makes about the study in general: Vaccine and placebo recipients had comparable non-spike TCR breadth, which fits with the vaccine containing only spike. According to the authors, total T cell responses may have been underestimated by the TCR breadth and depth analyses. The study was not powered for comparison of responses between vaccine doses or regimens. After vaccination, spike-specific CD8+ and CD4+ T cell responses were reported to show substantial breadth. Higher spike-specific TCR breadth was observed in Ad26.COV2.S recipients than in placebo recipients (P = 0.0014).

Concerning this clone itself: Its antigen is not yet known. There are no base qualities to consult, and no much larger clone falls within one base.

The sequence came from a person aged 18 to 65 who received the Ad26.COV2.S COVID-19 vaccine or a placebo. The sample here was peripheral blood, taken in a trial of Ad26.COV2.S vaccine versus placebo.

CDR3 loop: CASRSGGEQFF. The nucleotides read TGTGCCAGCAGGTCGGGGGGGGAGCAGTTCTTC. The sequence links TRBV7-2 to TRBJ2-1, with TRBD2 identical over 8 junction bases. The CDR3 contains 11 residues, cysteine and phenylalanine counted. Only the CDR3 DNA stays, 33 bases, in frame from base 1. From the germline V gene, CDR1 is SGHTA and CDR2 is FQGNSA. Compared with germline, V lacks 6 bases and J lacks 10 bases; bases without a gene match: 2.